This is a list of T cell receptor beta chains from one sample in a study of blood T cell repertoires in COVID-19. Repertoires were generated with immunoSEQ multiplex PCR, while TCRdb's copy carries only in-frame clones and drops some. The data contain approximately 380,000 clones, roughly nine tenths of them singletons. Sequencing used PBMCs or T cells enriched from blood (not recorded which). The source is a woman in her forties who had been exposed to COVID-19. Both conserved end residues are part of each CDR3. The D gene is left open where the match is weak. Expanded clones get a size class; other rows say once, few or many, or leave the size out.

clone_size	d_call	j_call	v_call	cdr3_nt	cdr3_aa
NA	TRBD2	TRBJ2-1	TRBV19	TGTGCCAGTAGTGCCCGCGGGGGGGCCTACAATGAGCAGTTCTTC	CASSARGGAYNEQFF
NA	NA	TRBJ2-2	TRBV19	TGTGCCAGTAGTATAGGGGACATGAACACCGGGGAGCTGTTTTTT	CASSIGDMNTGELFF
NA	TRBD1	TRBJ1-2	TRBV19	TGTGCCAGTAGTACGGGACAGGGAAGCGGCTATGGCTACACCTTC	CASSTGQGSGYGYTF
NA	TRBD1	TRBJ1-2	TRBV5-1	TGCGCCAGCAGCTTAATGAACCTCGGGACAGTCATAGGGGGTGGCTACACCTTC	CASSLMNLGTVIGGGYTF
NA	TRBD1	TRBJ1-1	TRBV3-1/TRBV3-2	TGTGCCAGCAGCCAAGGACAGGGAGACACTGAAGCTTTCTTT	CASSQGQGDTEAFF
NA	NA	TRBJ2-5	TRBV28	TGTGCCAGCAGCGAGGGATGGGAGACCCAGTACTTC	CASSEGWETQYF
once	TRBD1	TRBJ1-2	TRBV5-1	TGCGCCAGCAGTCCCCGGGACAGAGTCCAGAACTATGGCTACACCTTC	CASSPRDRVQNYGYTF
once	TRBD1	TRBJ2-7	TRBV11-3	TGTGCCAGCAGCTGGGGGACAGGGGCCTACGAGCAGTACTTC	CASSWGTGAYEQYF
NA	NA	TRBJ1-2	TRBV7-9	TGTGCCAGCAGCTTGGAGGGATGGGGCTACACCTTC	CASSLEGWGYTF
NA	NA	TRBJ2-1	TRBV6-5	TGTGCCAGCAGTTACTCGGAGAGTCCCGAGCAGTTCTTC	CASSYSESPEQFF
NA	NA	TRBJ1-1	TRBV18	TGTGCCAGCTCCCTTAAGACAGGTCCCGTCACTGAAGCTTTCTTT	CASSLKTGPVTEAFF
once	NA	TRBJ1-2	TRBV10-3	TGTGCCATCAGTGAGTCCGGCGGGAAATTGAACTATGGCTACACCTTC	CAISESGGKLNYGYTF
NA	NA	TRBJ1-2	TRBV19	TGTGCCAGTAGTCGAGCTGGGGGGGGGCGCAGCTATGGCTACACCTTC	CASSRAGGGRSYGYTF
once	NA	TRBJ1-1	TRBV5-6	TGTGCCAGCAGCTTGGCCTCCCCGAACACTGAAGCTTTCTTT	CASSLASPNTEAFF
once	TRBD1	TRBJ2-7	TRBV5-1	TGCGCCAGCAGCTGGGGACAGGGGGCAACCTACGAGCAGTACTTC	CASSWGQGATYEQYF
NA	NA	TRBJ1-3	TRBV4-3	TGCGCCAGCAGCCAAGATTCGGTCAGGAACTCTGGAAACACCATATATTTT	CASSQDSVRNSGNTIYF
once	NA	TRBJ2-3	TRBV18	TGTGCCAGCTCGGAGAGCACAGATACGCAGTATTTT	CASSESTDTQYF
NA	TRBD2	TRBJ2-5	TRBV7-2	TGTGCCAGCAGCTTACAGCGGGGGCAAGAGACCCAGTACTTC	CASSLQRGQETQYF
NA	TRBD2	TRBJ2-7	TRBV15	TGTGCCACCAGCAGGGATAGCGGGAGCTCCTACGAGCAGTACTTC	CATSRDSGSSYEQYF
NA	NA	TRBJ2-7	TRBV27	TGTGCCAGCAGTTTATCGGCCAACCTCTACGAGCAGTACTTC	CASSLSANLYEQYF
NA	TRBD2	TRBJ2-3	TRBV7-6	TGTGCCAGCAGCTATCGGACTAGCGGGGGGGATACGCAGTATTTT	CASSYRTSGGDTQYF
NA	NA	TRBJ1-3	TRBV19	TGTGCCAGTAGTATCAACGGAGGGGGAAACACCATATATTTT	CASSINGGGNTIYF
many	TRBD1	TRBJ2-2	TRBV18	TGTGCCAGCTCTCAAACAGGGGACACCGGGGAGCTGTTTTTT	CASSQTGDTGELFF
NA	NA	TRBJ1-2	TRBV18	TGTGCCAGCTCACCAGAACCCTTCCGGGGGGATGGCTACACCTTC	CASSPEPFRGDGYTF
NA	NA	TRBJ2-2	TRBV5-1	TGCGCCAGCAGCTTATCGTTTTTCGGAGGGCTCGGCACCGGGGAGCTGTTTTTT	CASSLSFFGGLGTGELFF
NA	NA	TRBJ1-2	TRBV29-1	TGCAGCGTTGAAGATTTGACAGCTAACTATGGCTACACCTTC	CSVEDLTANYGYTF
NA	NA	TRBJ2-7	TRBV6-2/TRBV6-3	TGTGCCAGCAGTTACACCGAGGGTTTCCACGAGCAGTACTTC	CASSYTEGFHEQYF
NA	NA	TRBJ2-1	TRBV13	TGTGCCAGCAGCTTAAAACCCCCAGGCTCCTACAATGAGCAGTTCTTC	CASSLKPPGSYNEQFF
NA	NA	TRBJ1-4	TRBV2	TGTGCCAGCAGCGGGACACCGAATGAAAAACTGTTTTTT	CASSGTPNEKLFF
NA	NA	TRBJ2-7	TRBV5-6	TGTGCCAGCAGCTTGGGGGTAAGGGGCCGGAACGAGCAGTACTTC	CASSLGVRGRNEQYF
NA	NA	TRBJ1-6	TRBV14	TGTGCCAGCAGGGGGCGGCGTTGGAATTCACCCCTCCACTTT	CASRGRRWNSPLHF
NA	TRBD1	TRBJ1-1	TRBV6-5	TGTGCCAGCAGTTCCTGGACAGGGCGGGACACTGAAGCTTTCTTT	CASSSWTGRDTEAFF
NA	NA	TRBJ2-3	TRBV19	TGTGCCAGTAGCCTCCGGGACATAAATACGCAGTATTTT	CASSLRDINTQYF
NA	TRBD2	TRBJ2-2	TRBV19	TGTGCCAGTAGTATTCGGACTAGCGGGAGGAGTGGGGAGCTGTTTTTT	CASSIRTSGRSGELFF
NA	TRBD1	TRBJ2-2	TRBV24-1	TGTGCCACCAGTGGTAAGGGGGACAGGGAGATCGGGGAGCTGTTTTTT	CATSGKGDREIGELFF
few	NA	TRBJ2-3	TRBV20-1	TGCAGTGCTAGTGAGGCTAGAGCTAGCACAGATACGCAGTATTTT	CSASEARASTDTQYF
NA	NA	TRBJ1-2	TRBV27	TGTGCCAGCAGTTTATCTGCGGGGAACTATGGCTACACCTTC	CASSLSAGNYGYTF
NA	NA	TRBJ1-6	TRBV20-1	TGCAGTGCTAGTCATAGAGAACGACAGGCCTATAATTCACCCCTCCACTTT	CSASHRERQAYNSPLHF
NA	TRBD1	TRBJ2-7	TRBV2	TGTGCCAGCAGCGAACCGGGACAGGGCTCCTACGAGCAGTACTTC	CASSEPGQGSYEQYF